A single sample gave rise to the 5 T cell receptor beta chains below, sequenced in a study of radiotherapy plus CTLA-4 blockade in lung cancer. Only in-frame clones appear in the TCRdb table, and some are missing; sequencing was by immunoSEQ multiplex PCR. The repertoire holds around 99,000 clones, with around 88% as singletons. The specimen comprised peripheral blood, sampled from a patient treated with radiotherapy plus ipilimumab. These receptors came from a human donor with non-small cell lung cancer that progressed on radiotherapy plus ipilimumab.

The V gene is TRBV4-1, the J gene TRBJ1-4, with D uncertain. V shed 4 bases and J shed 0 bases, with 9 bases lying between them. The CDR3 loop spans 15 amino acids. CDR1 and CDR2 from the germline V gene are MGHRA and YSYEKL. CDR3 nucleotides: TGCGCCAGCAGCCTCGGGCCCTCAACTAATGAAAAACTGTTTTTT. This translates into CASSLGPSTNEKLFF.

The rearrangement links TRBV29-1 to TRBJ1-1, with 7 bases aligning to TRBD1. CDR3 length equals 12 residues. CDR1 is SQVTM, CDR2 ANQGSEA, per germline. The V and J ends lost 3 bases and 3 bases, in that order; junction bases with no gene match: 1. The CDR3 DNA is TGCAGCGTTGAGACAGGGCACACTGAAGCTTTCTTT. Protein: CSVETGHTEAFF.

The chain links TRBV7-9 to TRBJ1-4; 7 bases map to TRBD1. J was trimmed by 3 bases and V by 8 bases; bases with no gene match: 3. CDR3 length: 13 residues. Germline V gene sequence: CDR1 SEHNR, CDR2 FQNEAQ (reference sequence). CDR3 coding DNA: TGTGCCAGCCGCAGGGGGTCTAATGAAAAACTGTTTTTT. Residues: CASRRGSNEKLFF.

The CDR3 loop is CARSLGLSNQPQHF. The CDR3 DNA follows: TGTGCCAGAAGCTTAGGGTTGAGCAATCAGCCCCAGCATTTT. V and J are TRBV5-3 and TRBJ1-5; D not resolved. TRBV5-3 is noted as an ORF with a role that remains uncertain. The CDR3 covers 14 residues. The V gene lost 2 bases and the J gene lost 1 base, with 7 bases spanning the gap.

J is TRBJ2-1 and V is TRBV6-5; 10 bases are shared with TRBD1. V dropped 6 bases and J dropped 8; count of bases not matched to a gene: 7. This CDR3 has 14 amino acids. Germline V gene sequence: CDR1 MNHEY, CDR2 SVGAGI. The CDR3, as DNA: TGTGCCAGCAGCCGGGGGGACAGGGGACATGAGCAGTTCTTC. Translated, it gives CASSRGDRGHEQFF.